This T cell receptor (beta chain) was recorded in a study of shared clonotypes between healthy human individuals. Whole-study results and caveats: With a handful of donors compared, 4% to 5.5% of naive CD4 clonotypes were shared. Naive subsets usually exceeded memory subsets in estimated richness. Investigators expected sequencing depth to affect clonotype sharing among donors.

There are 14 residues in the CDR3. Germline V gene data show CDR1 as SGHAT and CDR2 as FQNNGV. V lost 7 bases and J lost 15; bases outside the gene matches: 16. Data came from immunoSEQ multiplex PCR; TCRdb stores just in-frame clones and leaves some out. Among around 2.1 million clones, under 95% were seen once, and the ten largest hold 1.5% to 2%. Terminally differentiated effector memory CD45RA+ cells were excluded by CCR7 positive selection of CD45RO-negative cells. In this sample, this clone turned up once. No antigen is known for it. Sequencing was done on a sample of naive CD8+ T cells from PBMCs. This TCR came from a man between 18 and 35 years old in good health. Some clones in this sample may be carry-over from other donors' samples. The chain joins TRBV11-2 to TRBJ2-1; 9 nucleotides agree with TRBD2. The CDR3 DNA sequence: TGTGCCAGCACCCAGGGAGGGGGGCTAGCGGGATCGTTCTTC. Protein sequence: CASTQGGGLAGSFF.